This T cell receptor (beta chain) is from a study of regulatory T cells in long-lasting Graves disease. As for the study in general: The study enrolled newly diagnosed Graves' patients on antithyroid drugs under 3 months.

Arm-PCR of CDR3 regions and iRepertoire HTBI primers were the basis on which TCR beta libraries were built. MiXCR, applied by TCRdb to the multiplex PCR reads, yields one record per CDR3 protein. The sample has just over 600,000 distinct CDR3 sequences, 16% seen once. This clonotype was recorded at least ten times. Its cognate antigen is unknown. Documented time point: newly diagnosed GD, antithyroid drugs for less than 3 months. The TCR library used RNA extracted from PBMCs. General study points: Patients with persistent Graves' had lower TCR diversity than newly diagnosed patients. Rather than thyroid tissue, only peripheral blood underwent study.

The V end was cut by 2 bases, the J end by 0 bases, with 9 bases between. Germline V gene data show CDR1 as SGHTA and CDR2 as FQGNSA. The CDR3 runs to 15 residues. These same records also appear under a second study, on T cells in Graves' hyperthyroidism and ophthalmopathy.

The chain links TRBV7-2 to TRBJ2-3, with unresolved D. The material sequenced was peripheral blood mononuclear cells (PBMCs), taken at new diagnosis, from a patient treated with antithyroid drugs. This sequence originates from a woman aged 25 to 39 with Graves disease. CDR3 sequence reads: CASSLTGISTDTQYF. The CDR3 bases are TGTGCCAGCAGCTTAACGGGCATTAGCACAGATACGCAGTATTTT.